The entry that follows covers one TCR beta chain sequence. The V end was cut by 4 bases, the J end by 4 bases, with 11 bases between. Germline CDR1 and CDR2: SGHRS and YFSETQ. This CDR3 comprises 14 residues. Under the authors' procedure: Scientists estimated how many nucleated cells there were by amplifying reference gene primers. The data were produced by immunoSEQ multiplex PCR, yet TCRdb's version contains in-frame clones alone and is incomplete. V, J and clone size are those of that table, while D and trimming were read from the DNA. The sample includes hundreds of thousands of clones, about 80% of them seen just once. The sample originates from a study of blood T cell repertoires in COVID-19.

This receptor was identified in a woman aged 80 or over with acute or convalescent COVID-19. The sequenced sample consisted of peripheral blood. The chain combines TRBV5-1 with TRBJ2-2, with D perhaps matching TRBD1 (5 bases). CDR3 protein: CASSTQQGTGELFF. CDR3 in DNA: TGCGCCAGCAGCACACAGCAGGGCACCGGGGAGCTGTTTTTT. The full variable domain, rest sourced from reference TRBV5-1 and TRBJ2-2, is KAGVTQTPRYLIKTRGQQVTLSCSPISGHRSVSWYQQTPGQGLQFLFEYFSETQRNKGNFPGRFSGRQFSNSRSEMNVSTLELGDSALYLCASSTQQGTGELFFGEGSRLTVL.